This record covers a single T cell receptor beta chain. Antigen unknown. The sample originates from a study of T cell responses to AZD1222 COVID-19 vaccine. Assay used: immunoSEQ multiplex PCR; TCRdb lists only in-frame clones, some missing. This repertoire includes about 140,000 clones. The CDR3 is 13 amino acids. CDR1 and CDR2 from the germline V gene are MNHEY and SVGEGT. V was pared by 6 bases and J by 9 bases, with 12 bases between. General study results and limits: Once two AZD1222 doses were given, Spike-specific TCR breadth and depth went up. It was only after the peak T cell response that any repertoires were sampled.

This TCR came from an adult in good health. The chain carries TRBV6-2 or TRBV6-3 and TRBJ1-6; D unclear. The source material was peripheral blood. Here the CDR3 reads CASSRARSSPLHF. The CDR3, as DNA: TGTGCCAGCAGCCGGGCCCGTAGTTCACCCCTCCACTTT.